This T cell receptor beta chain was obtained from a study of graft-versus-host responses after intestinal transplantation. To release intraepithelial and lamina propria lymphocytes, the graft tissue was processed. On this clone itself: Its antigen is unidentified.

Study findings and constraints: GvH clones surfaced in recipient marrow, some emerging earlier in ileum or blood.

The CDR3 covers 13 residues. TCRdb keeps only in-frame clones here, not all; method: immunoSEQ multiplex PCR. This repertoire shows 50,000 to 75,000 clones, about nine tenths found once; its top ten account for about 1.7%. The chain links TRBV21-1 to TRBJ1-4; TRBD1 was called by the table and not checked on the DNA. TRBV21-1 is reported as a pseudogene. The source of this sequence is a human patient who received an intestinal transplant, so some T cells may come from the graft donor. This material consisted of ileum tissue, taken approximately 56 weeks after transplant. The CDR3 spells CASSRQSNEKLFF. DNA for the CDR3: TGTGCCAGCAGCCGACAGAGTAATGAAAAACTGTTTTTT.